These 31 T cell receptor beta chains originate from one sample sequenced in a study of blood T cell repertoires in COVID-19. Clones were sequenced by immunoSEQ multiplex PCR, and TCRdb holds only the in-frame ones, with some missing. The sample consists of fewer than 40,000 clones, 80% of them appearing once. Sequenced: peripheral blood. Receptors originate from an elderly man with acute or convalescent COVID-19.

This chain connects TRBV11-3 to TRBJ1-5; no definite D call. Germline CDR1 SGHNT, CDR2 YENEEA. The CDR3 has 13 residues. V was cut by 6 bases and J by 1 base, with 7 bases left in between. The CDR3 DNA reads TGTGCCAGCAGTTATAAAAGCAATCAGCCCCAGCATTTT. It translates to CASSYKSNQPQHF.

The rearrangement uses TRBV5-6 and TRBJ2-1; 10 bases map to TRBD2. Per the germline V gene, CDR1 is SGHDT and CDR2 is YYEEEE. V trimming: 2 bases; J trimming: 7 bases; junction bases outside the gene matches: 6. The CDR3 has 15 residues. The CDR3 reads CASSLLAGLQNEQFF. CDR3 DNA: TGTGCCAGCAGCTTACTAGCGGGGCTACAAAATGAGCAGTTCTTC.

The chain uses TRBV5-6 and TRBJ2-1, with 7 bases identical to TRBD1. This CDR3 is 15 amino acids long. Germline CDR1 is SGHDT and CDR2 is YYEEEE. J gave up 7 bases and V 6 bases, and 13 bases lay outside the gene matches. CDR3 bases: TGTGCCAGCACACAGGGGCCCCAAACCTGGAATGAGCAGTTCTTC. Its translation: CASTQGPQTWNEQFF. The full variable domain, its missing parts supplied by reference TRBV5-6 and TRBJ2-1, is DAGVTQSPTHLIKTRGQQVTLRCSPKSGHDTVSWYQQALGQGPQFIFQYYEEEERQRGNFPDRFSGHQFPNYSSELNVNALLLGDSALYLCASTQGPQTWNEQFFGPGTRLTVL.

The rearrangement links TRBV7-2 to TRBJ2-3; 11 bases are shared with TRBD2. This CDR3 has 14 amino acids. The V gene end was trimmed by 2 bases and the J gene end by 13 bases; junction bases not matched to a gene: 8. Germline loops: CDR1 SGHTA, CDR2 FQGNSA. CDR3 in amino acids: CASSLTSGGSVKYF. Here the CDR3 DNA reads TGTGCCAGCAGCTTAACTAGCGGGGGTAGTGTTAAGTATTTT.

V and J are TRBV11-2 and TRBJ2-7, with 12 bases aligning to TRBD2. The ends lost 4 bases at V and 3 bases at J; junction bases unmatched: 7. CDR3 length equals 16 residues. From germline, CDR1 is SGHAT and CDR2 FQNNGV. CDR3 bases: TGTGCCAGCAGCTCCCTCGGACTAGCGGGACGCTACGAGCAGTACTTC. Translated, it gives CASSSLGLAGRYEQYF.

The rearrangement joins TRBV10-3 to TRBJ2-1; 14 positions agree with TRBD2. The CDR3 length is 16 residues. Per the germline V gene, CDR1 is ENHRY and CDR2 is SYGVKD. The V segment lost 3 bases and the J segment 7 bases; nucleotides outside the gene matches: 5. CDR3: CAISDPTSGRANEQFF. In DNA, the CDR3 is TGTGCCATCAGTGACCCGACTAGCGGGAGGGCAAATGAGCAGTTCTTC.

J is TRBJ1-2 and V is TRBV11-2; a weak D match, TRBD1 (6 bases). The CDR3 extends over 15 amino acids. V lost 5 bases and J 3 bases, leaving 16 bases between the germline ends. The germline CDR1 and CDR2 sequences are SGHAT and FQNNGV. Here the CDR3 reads CASSPRRGGDYGYTF. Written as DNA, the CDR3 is TGTGCCAGCAGCCCCCGAAGAGGGGGGGACTATGGCTACACCTTC.

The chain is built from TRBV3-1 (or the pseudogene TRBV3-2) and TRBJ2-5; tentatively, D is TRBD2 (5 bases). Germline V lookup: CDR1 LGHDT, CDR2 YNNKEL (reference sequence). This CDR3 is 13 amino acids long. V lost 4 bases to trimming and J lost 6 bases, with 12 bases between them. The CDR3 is CASSLHEGKTQYF. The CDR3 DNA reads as TGTGCCAGCAGCCTCCACGAGGGAAAGACCCAGTACTTC.

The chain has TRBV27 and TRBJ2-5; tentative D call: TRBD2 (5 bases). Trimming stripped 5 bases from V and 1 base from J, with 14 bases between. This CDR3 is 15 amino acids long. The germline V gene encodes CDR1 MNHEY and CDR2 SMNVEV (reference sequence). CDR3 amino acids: CASSNRVEGQETQYF. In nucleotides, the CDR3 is TGTGCCAGCAGTAACCGGGTCGAGGGCCAAGAGACCCAGTACTTC.

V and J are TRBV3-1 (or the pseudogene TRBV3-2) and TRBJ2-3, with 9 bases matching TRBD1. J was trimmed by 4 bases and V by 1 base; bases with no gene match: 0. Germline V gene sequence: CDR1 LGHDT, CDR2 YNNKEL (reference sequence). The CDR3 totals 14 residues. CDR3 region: CASSQGQGADTQYF. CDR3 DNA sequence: TGTGCCAGCAGCCAAGGACAGGGGGCAGATACGCAGTATTTT.

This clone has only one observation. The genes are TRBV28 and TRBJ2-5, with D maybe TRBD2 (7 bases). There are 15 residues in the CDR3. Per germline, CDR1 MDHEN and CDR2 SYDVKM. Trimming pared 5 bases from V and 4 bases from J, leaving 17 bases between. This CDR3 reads CASSNNPGGGETQYF. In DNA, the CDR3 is TGTGCCAGCAGTAACAACCCGGGGGGCGGAGAGACCCAGTACTTC.

CDR3 in amino acids: CASSPGTGRGYTF. CDR3 sequence (DNA): TGTGCCAGCAGCCCCGGGACAGGGCGAGGCTACACCTTC. V usage is TRBV2 and J usage is TRBJ1-2, with 9 bases matching TRBD1. Per germline, CDR1 SNHLY and CDR2 FYNNEI. The CDR3 length is 13 residues. The J segment lost 8 bases and the V segment lost 6 bases, leaving 7 bases of the junction unmatched.

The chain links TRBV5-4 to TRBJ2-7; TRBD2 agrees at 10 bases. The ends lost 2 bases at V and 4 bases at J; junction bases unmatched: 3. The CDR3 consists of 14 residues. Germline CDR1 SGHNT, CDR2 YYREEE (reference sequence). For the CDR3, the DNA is TGTGCCAGCAGCTTAGGACTAGCGGAATACGAGCAGTACTTC. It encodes CASSLGLAEYEQYF. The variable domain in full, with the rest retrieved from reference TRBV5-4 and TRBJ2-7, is ETGVTQSPTHLIKTRGQQVTLRCSSQSGHNTVSWYQQALGQGPQFIFQYYREEENGRGNFPPRFSGLQFPNYSSELNVNALELDDSALYLCASSLGLAEYEQYFGPGTRLTVT.

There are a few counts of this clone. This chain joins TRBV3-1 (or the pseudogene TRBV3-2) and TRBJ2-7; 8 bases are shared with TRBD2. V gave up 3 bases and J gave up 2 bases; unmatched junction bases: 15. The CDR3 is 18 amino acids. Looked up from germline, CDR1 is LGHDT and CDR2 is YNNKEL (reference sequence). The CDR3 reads CASSQVSSNSGDTYEQYF. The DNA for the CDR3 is TGTGCCAGCAGCCAGGTCTCTTCCAATAGCGGGGACACCTACGAGCAGTACTTC.

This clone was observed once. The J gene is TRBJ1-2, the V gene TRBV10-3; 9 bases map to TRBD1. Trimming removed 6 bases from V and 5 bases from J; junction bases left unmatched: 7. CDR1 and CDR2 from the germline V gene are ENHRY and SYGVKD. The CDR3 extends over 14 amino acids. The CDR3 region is CAIRSGTGTYGYTF. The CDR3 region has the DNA TGTGCCATCAGGTCCGGGACAGGGACATATGGCTACACCTTC.

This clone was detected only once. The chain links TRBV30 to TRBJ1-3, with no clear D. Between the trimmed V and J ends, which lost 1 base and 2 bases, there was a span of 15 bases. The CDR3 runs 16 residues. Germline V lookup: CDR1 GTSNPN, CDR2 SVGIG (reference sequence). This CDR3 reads CAWSARVQFAGNTIYF. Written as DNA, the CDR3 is TGTGCCTGGAGTGCCCGGGTGCAGTTCGCTGGAAACACCATATATTTT.

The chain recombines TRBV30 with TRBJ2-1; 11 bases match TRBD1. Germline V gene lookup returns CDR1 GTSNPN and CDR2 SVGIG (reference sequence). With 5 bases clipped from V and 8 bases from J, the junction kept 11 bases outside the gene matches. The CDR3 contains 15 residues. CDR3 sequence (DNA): TGTGCCTGGTGTCCCGGGACAGGGGGTAGCCATGAGCAGTTCTTC. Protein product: CAWCPGTGGSHEQFF.

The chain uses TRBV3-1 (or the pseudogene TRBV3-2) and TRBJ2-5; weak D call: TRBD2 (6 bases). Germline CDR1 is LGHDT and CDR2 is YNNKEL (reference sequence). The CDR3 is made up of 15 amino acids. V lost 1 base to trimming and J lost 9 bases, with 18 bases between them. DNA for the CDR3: TGTGCCAGCAGCCAAGTAATATATAGCGGTTCACCCCAGTACTTC. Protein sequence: CASSQVIYSGSPQYF.

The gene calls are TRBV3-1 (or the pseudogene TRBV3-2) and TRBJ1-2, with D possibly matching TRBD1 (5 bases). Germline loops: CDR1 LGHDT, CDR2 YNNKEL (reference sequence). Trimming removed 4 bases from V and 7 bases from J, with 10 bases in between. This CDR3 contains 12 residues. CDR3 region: CASSPGLGGYTF. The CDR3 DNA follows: TGTGCCAGCAGCCCAGGGTTGGGTGGCTACACCTTC.

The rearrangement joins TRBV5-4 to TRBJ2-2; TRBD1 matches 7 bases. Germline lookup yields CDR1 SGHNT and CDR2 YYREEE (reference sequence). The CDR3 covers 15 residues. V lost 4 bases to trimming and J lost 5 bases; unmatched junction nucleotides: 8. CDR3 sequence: CASSARQGGTGELFF. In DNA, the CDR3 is TGTGCCAGCAGCGCGCGACAGGGTGGAACCGGGGAGCTGTTTTTT.

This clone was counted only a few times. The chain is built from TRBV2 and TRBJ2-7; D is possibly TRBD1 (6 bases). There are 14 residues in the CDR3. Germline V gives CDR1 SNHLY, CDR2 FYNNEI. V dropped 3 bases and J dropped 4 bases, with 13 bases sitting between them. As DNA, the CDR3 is TGTGCCAGCAGTGATTTCGACAGGAATTACGAGCAGTACTTC. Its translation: CASSDFDRNYEQYF.

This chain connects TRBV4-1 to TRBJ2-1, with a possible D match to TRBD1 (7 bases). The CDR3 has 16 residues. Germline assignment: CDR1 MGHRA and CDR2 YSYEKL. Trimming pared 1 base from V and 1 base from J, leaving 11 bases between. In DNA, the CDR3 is TGCGCCAGCAGCCAAGGCCCAGGGGGGTCCTACAATGAGCAGTTCTTC. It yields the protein CASSQGPGGSYNEQFF.

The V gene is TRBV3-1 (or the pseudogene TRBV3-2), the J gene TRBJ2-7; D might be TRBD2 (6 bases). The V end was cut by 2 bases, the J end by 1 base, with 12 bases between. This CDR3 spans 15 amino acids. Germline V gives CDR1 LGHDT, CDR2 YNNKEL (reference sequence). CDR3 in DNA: TGTGCCAGCAGCCAACCGGGGGTTCTTTCCTACGAGCAGTACTTC. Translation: CASSQPGVLSYEQYF.

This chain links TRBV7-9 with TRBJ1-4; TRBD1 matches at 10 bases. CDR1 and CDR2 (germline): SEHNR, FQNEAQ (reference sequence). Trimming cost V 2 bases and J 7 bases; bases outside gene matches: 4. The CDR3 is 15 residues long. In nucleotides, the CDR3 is TGTGCCAGCAGCTTAAGACAGGGGGCGACTGAAAAACTGTTTTTT. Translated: CASSLRQGATEKLFF.

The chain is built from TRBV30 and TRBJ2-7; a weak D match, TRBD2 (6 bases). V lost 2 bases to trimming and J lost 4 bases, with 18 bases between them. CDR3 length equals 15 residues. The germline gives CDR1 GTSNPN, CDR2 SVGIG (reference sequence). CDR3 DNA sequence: TGTGCCTGGAGTCTCCCGATGGGACTCAGTTACGAGCAGTACTTC. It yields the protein CAWSLPMGLSYEQYF.

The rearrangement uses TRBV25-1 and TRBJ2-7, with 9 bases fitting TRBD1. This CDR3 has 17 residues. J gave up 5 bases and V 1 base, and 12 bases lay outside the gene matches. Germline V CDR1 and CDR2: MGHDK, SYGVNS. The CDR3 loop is CASSEFQGGTGFHEQYF. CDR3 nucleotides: TGTGCCAGCAGTGAATTTCAAGGAGGGACAGGGTTCCACGAGCAGTACTTC.

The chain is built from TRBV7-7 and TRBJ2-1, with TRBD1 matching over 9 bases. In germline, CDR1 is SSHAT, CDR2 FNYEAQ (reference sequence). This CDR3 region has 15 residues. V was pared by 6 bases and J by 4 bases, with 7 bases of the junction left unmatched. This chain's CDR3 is CASSPGTGMYNEQFF. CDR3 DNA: TGTGCCAGCAGTCCCGGGACAGGGATGTACAATGAGCAGTTCTTC.

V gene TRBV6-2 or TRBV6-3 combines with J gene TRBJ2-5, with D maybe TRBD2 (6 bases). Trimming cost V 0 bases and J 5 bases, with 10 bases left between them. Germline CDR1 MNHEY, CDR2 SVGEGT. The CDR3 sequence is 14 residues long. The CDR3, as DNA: TGTGCCAGCAGTTACTCGCTGGGGGGTGAGACCCAGTACTTC. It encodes CASSYSLGGETQYF.

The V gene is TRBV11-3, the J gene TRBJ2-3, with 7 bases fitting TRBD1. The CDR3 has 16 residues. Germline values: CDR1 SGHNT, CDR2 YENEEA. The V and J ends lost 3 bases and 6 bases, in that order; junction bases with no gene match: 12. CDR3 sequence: CASSFRGGPNRDTQYF. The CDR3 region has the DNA TGTGCCAGCAGCTTTAGAGGGGGCCCCAACCGGGATACGCAGTATTTT.

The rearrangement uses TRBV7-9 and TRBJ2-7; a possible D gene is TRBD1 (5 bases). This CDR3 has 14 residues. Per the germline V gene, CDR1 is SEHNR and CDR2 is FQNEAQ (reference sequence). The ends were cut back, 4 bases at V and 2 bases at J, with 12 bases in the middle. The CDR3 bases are TGTGCCAGCAGCTACCAGACAGAAACCTACGAGCAGTACTTC. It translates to CASSYQTETYEQYF.

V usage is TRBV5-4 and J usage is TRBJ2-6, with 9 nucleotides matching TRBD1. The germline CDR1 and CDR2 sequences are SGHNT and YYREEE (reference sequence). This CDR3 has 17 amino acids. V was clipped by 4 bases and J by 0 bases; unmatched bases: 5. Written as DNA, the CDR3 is TGTGCCAGCAGCCGGACAGGGGACGTCTCTGGGGCCAACGTCCTGACTTTC. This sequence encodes CASSRTGDVSGANVLTF. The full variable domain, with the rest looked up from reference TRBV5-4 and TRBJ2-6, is ETGVTQSPTHLIKTRGQQVTLRCSSQSGHNTVSWYQQALGQGPQFIFQYYREEENGRGNFPPRFSGLQFPNYSSELNVNALELDDSALYLCASSRTGDVSGANVLTFGAGSRLTVL.